The source of this T cell receptor beta chain is a study of shared clonotypes between healthy human individuals. Study context: The study drew on a couple of women and three men aged 18 to 49 as donors. Overall study results and limits: The four-donor shared clonotypes exceeded non-shared clonotypes in generation probability, with non-shared ones scoring lower. Of the naive CD4 clonotypes, roughly 5.2% were shared across four donors.

Naive CD8 isolation took CD45RO-negative cells positively selected for CCR7 and excluded terminally differentiated effector memory CD45RA+ cells. This clone has a single count. The antigen is not known. Profiled with immunoSEQ multiplex PCR; TCRdb holds only in-frame clones, not every one. The sample gives about 610,000 clones, around 96% of which show up once; about 0.12% is in the top ten. The J segment lost 6 bases and the V segment lost 1 base, leaving 12 bases of the junction unmatched. This CDR3 region has 17 residues. CDR1 LNHDA and CDR2 SQIVND come from the germline V gene (reference sequence).

The source is a woman in her 30s in good health. The chain uses TRBV19 and TRBJ2-1, with TRBD1 matching 7 bases. The sequencing input was naive CD8+ T cells sorted from blood. For the CDR3, the DNA is TGTGCCAGTAGTATAGCTACTGACAGGGCACCGGGCAATGAGCAGTTCTTC. Residues: CASSIATDRAPGNEQFF.